The 25 T cell receptor beta chains listed next were all sequenced from one sample in a study of cytomegalovirus exposure and HLA in healthy donors. Researchers ran the PCR with 60 Vbeta and 13 Jbeta primers. The repertoire was sequenced with immunoSEQ multiplex PCR; TCRdb's copy has only in-frame clones and lacks some. The sample has approximately 110,000 clones, roughly three quarters seen once. The sequencing input was PBMCs. The receptors originated from a woman between 50 and 59 years old in good health and CMV-seropositive.

The CDR3 spells CASSLVAGGHNEQFF. CDR3 sequence (DNA): TGCGCCAGCAGCTTGGTAGCGGGGGGTCACAATGAGCAGTTCTTC. The rearrangement joins TRBV5-1 to TRBJ2-1; TRBD2 agrees at 10 bases. Per germline, CDR1 SGHRS and CDR2 YFSETQ. The length of the CDR3 is 15 residues. V lost 0 bases and J lost 5; bases outside the gene matches: 2.

The chain couples TRBV7-2 to TRBJ2-5; D is perhaps TRBD2 (7 bases). Trimming took off 1 base at V and 4 bases at J, with 10 bases between the two ends. This CDR3 comprises 14 residues. CDR1 and CDR2 (germline): SGHTA, FQGNSA. The CDR3 is CASSLGRGGETQYF. The CDR3, as DNA: TGTGCCAGCAGCTTAGGGAGGGGGGGAGAGACCCAGTACTTC.

The rearrangement links TRBV7-2 to TRBJ2-7; D not certain. The CDR3 is 14 residues long. V lost 1 base to trimming and J lost 0 bases, with 7 bases between them. CDR1 is SGHTA and CDR2 is FQGNSA in the germline V gene. The CDR3 bases are TGTGCCAGCAGCTTAGTCAGTACCTCCTACGAGCAGTACTTC. Translated: CASSLVSTSYEQYF.

This clone was detected only once. V gene TRBV9 combines with J gene TRBJ2-2; no definite D call. With 7 bases removed from V and 4 bases from J, the gap between germline ends came to 8 bases. This CDR3 is 12 amino acids long. Germline V gene sequence: CDR1 SGDLS, CDR2 YYNGEE. This CDR3 is CASQSFTGELFF. The CDR3 DNA is TGTGCCAGCCAGTCATTCACCGGGGAGCTGTTTTTT.

V usage is TRBV27 and J usage is TRBJ2-5, with 7 bases aligning to TRBD2. The germline V gene encodes CDR1 MNHEY and CDR2 SMNVEV (reference sequence). With V trimmed by 4 bases and J by 5 bases, 4 bases remained unmatched. The CDR3 runs to 13 residues. In DNA, the CDR3 is TGTGCCAGCAGTTCCAGGGAGGGGGAGACCCAGTACTTC. Protein: CASSSREGETQYF.

V and J are TRBV18 and TRBJ2-1, with 8 bases that match TRBD2. CDR3 length: 16 amino acids. J gave up 4 bases and V 4 bases, and 9 bases lay outside the gene matches. The germline V gene encodes CDR1 KGHSH and CDR2 LQKENI. CDR3 protein: CASSQLRAGGYNEQFF. DNA of the CDR3: TGTGCCAGCTCACAACTCAGGGCGGGGGGTTACAATGAGCAGTTCTTC. Full variable domain (missing parts from reference TRBV18 and TRBJ2-1): NAGVMQNPRHLVRRRGQEARLRCSPMKGHSHVYWYRQLPEEGLKFMVYLQKENIIDESGMPKERFSAEFPKEGPSILRIQQVVRGDSAAYFCASSQLRAGGYNEQFFGPGTRLTVL.

The CDR3 loop is CASSLVLAGGDYPDTQYF. DNA of the CDR3: TGTGCCAGCAGCTTGGTACTAGCGGGAGGCGATTATCCAGATACGCAGTATTTT. The chain couples TRBV5-5 to TRBJ2-3, with 12 bases aligning to TRBD2. Germline CDR1 is SGHKS and CDR2 is YYEKEE (reference sequence). J lost 4 bases, V lost 0 bases, and 9 bases had no gene match. The CDR3 runs 18 residues.

This clone was seen only once. This chain joins TRBV9 and TRBJ2-3; TRBD2 aligns across 9 bases. CDR1 and CDR2 (germline): SGDLS, YYNGEE. The junction had 6 bases not matched to a gene; V was cut back by 4 bases and J by 6 bases. The CDR3 runs to 14 residues. In DNA, the CDR3 is TGTGCCAGCAGCCCCGGGACTAGCCGGGATACGCAGTATTTT. This sequence encodes CASSPGTSRDTQYF. The full variable domain, with the rest looked up from reference TRBV9 and TRBJ2-3, is DSGVTQTPKHLITATGQRVTLRCSPRSGDLSVYWYQQSLDQGLQFLIQYYNGEERAKGNILERFSAQQFPDLHSELNLSSLELGDSALYFCASSPGTSRDTQYFGPGTRLTVL.

This chain connects TRBV5-4 to TRBJ2-5, with 7 positions matching TRBD2. Germline values: CDR1 SGHNT, CDR2 YYREEE (reference sequence). V dropped 1 base and J dropped 3; count of bases not matched to a gene: 3. This CDR3 contains 14 residues. In DNA, the CDR3 is TGTGCCAGCAGCTTGAGCCTAGCGGAAGAGACCCAGTACTTC. This encodes CASSLSLAEETQYF. The variable domain in full, with the rest retrieved from reference TRBV5-4 and TRBJ2-5, is ETGVTQSPTHLIKTRGQQVTLRCSSQSGHNTVSWYQQALGQGPQFIFQYYREEENGRGNFPPRFSGLQFPNYSSELNVNALELDDSALYLCASSLSLAEETQYFGPGTRLLVL.

This clone showed up just a few times. The chain recombines TRBV6-1 with TRBJ2-5; TRBD1 might be the D (6 bases). The CDR3 is 13 amino acids. V lost 7 bases, J lost 4 bases, and 13 bases lay in between. The germline CDR1 and CDR2 sequences are MNHNS and SASEGT. Here the CDR3 reads CASISPGVETQYF. The CDR3 nucleotides are TGTGCCAGCATCAGCCCAGGGGTAGAGACCCAGTACTTC.

This clone was seen only a few times. The chain employs TRBV9 and TRBJ1-1; D remains ambiguous. The CDR3 runs 16 residues. CDR1 SGDLS and CDR2 YYNGEE come from the germline V gene. Between the trimmed V and J ends, which lost 3 bases and 0 bases, there was a span of 15 bases. CDR3: CASSAHVGAVNTEAFF. The DNA for the CDR3 is TGTGCCAGCAGCGCGCACGTTGGAGCTGTGAACACTGAAGCTTTCTTT.

This chain connects TRBV29-1 to TRBJ2-7; 9 positions agree with TRBD2. The germline V gene has CDR1 SQVTM and CDR2 ANQGSEA. The CDR3 runs 15 residues. After removal of 1 base from V and 4 bases from J, the junction contained 8 bases not matched to a gene. The CDR3 here is CSVEVDSGRMYEQYF. Written as DNA, the CDR3 is TGCAGCGTTGAAGTGGATAGCGGGAGAATGTACGAGCAGTACTTC.

The V call is TRBV6-5, the J call TRBJ2-3; 11 bases fit TRBD2. V trimming: 4 bases; J trimming: 5 bases; junction bases outside the gene matches: 2. The CDR3 runs to 14 residues. Germline CDR1 and CDR2: MNHEY and SVGAGI. The CDR3 region has the DNA TGTGCCAGCAGTTCCGGGACTAGCGGAGATACGCAGTATTTT. Amino acids: CASSSGTSGDTQYF.

This clone occurred once. The chain recombines TRBV7-2 with TRBJ1-3, with D uncertain. With 1 base removed from V and 0 bases from J, the gap between germline ends came to 7 bases. Germline V gene lookup returns CDR1 SGHTA and CDR2 FQGNSA. The CDR3 covers 15 residues. The CDR3 loop is CASSLGDNSGNTIYF. CDR3 nucleotide sequence: TGTGCCAGCAGCTTAGGAGACAACTCTGGAAACACCATATATTTT.

In DNA, the CDR3 is TGTGCCAGCAGTGTGGAGGGGCACGAGCAGTACTTC. This sequence encodes CASSVEGHEQYF. This rearrangement joins TRBV2 to TRBJ2-7; tentatively, D is TRBD2 (6 bases). Trimming took 4 bases from V and 5 from J, leaving 9 bases between them. The CDR3 is made up of 12 amino acids. Per germline, CDR1 SNHLY and CDR2 FYNNEI.

The chain links TRBV2 to TRBJ2-6, with D possibly being TRBD1 (5 bases). Germline CDR1 reads SNHLY; CDR2 reads FYNNEI. Trimming cost V 11 bases and J 2 bases, with 13 bases left between them. The length of the CDR3 is 14 residues. CDR3 amino acids: CAGKQETGANVLTF. The CDR3 DNA follows: TGTGCCGGCAAACAGGAAACTGGGGCCAACGTCCTGACTTTC.

Turning to this clone: One end of the junction is discordant with germline, which a read error may explain. The chain has TRBV7-9 and TRBJ1-2, with D hard to call. The CDR3 covers 15 residues. Germline lookup yields CDR1 SEHNR and CDR2 FQNEAQ (reference sequence). The CDR3 reads CSSNLAQIPIYGYTF. The DNA of the CDR3 is TGTTCCAGCAACCTAGCCCAGATACCAATCTATGGCTACACCTTC.

V is TRBV29-1 and J is TRBJ2-5, with 8 bases identical to TRBD1. Germline V gene data show CDR1 as SQVTM and CDR2 as ANQGSEA. V trimming: 4 bases; J trimming: 4 bases; junction bases outside the gene matches: 5. This CDR3 is built from 13 residues. Written as DNA, the CDR3 is TGCAGCGTTGCAGGGGGCATACTAGAGACCCAGTACTTC. Translating it yields CSVAGGILETQYF. The entire variable domain, with the rest obtained from reference TRBV29-1 and TRBJ2-5, is as follows: SAVISQKPSRDICQRGTSLTIQCQVDSQVTMMFWYRQQPGQSLTLIATANQGSEATYESGFVIDKFPISRPNLTFSTLTVSNMSPEDSSIYLCSVAGGILETQYFGPGTRLLVL.

The V call is TRBV7-2, the J call TRBJ2-3, with TRBD2 identical over 11 bases. Germline CDR1 reads SGHTA; CDR2 reads FQGNSA. The CDR3 totals 16 residues. Losses at the gene ends were 4 bases for V and 4 bases for J; bases not matched to a gene: 7. CDR3 loop: CASSSLLAGDADTQYF. The CDR3, as DNA: TGTGCCAGCAGCTCCCTACTAGCGGGAGATGCAGATACGCAGTATTTT. The full variable domain, in which reference TRBV7-2 and TRBJ2-3 provide the parts outside the CDR3, is GAGVSQSPSNKVTEKGKDVELRCDPISGHTALYWYRQSLGQGLEFLIYFQGNSAPDKSGLPSDRFSAERTGGSVSTLTIQRTQQEDSAVYLCASSSLLAGDADTQYFGPGTRLTVL.

The V gene is TRBV7-2, the J gene TRBJ2-2; no clear D gene. Looked up from germline, CDR1 is SGHTA and CDR2 is FQGNSA. V was clipped by 4 bases and J by 3 bases, with 3 bases between them. This CDR3 comprises 12 residues. The CDR3 region has the DNA TGTGCCAGCAGCTCTTACACCGGGGAGCTGTTTTTT. Translating gives CASSSYTGELFF.

This clone was counted a few times. This chain uses TRBV19 with TRBJ1-1; D unclear. CDR1 LNHDA and CDR2 SQIVND come from the germline V gene (reference sequence). CDR3 length equals 18 residues. Between the trimmed V and J ends, which lost 5 bases and 2 bases, there was a span of 24 bases. The CDR3 DNA reads TGTGCCAGTAGTCTTTCAAGGTGGAGGGATGGGGTAAACACTGAAGCTTTCTTT. This encodes CASSLSRWRDGVNTEAFF.

The chain uses TRBV15 and TRBJ2-1; D call uncertain. With 5 bases removed from V and 4 bases from J, the gap between germline ends came to 15 bases. The germline gives CDR1 LNHNV, CDR2 YYDKDF (reference sequence). The CDR3 extends over 15 amino acids. The CDR3, as DNA: TGTGCCACCAGCGGCTGGAGTAAGGAGTACAATGAGCAGTTCTTC. Translation gives CATSGWSKEYNEQFF. Together with reference TRBV15 and TRBJ2-1, the CDR3 gives the full variable domain: DAMVIQNPRYQVTQFGKPVTLSCSQTLNHNVMYWYQQKSSQAPKLLFHYYDKDFNNEADTPDNFQSRRPNTSFCFLDIRSPGLGDTAMYLCATSGWSKEYNEQFFGPGTRLTVL.

The chain joins TRBV5-6 to TRBJ1-1, with D maybe TRBD1 (6 bases). The CDR3 runs 13 residues. Germline V gene data show CDR1 as SGHDT and CDR2 as YYEEEE. Trimming pared 0 bases from V and 11 bases from J, leaving 14 bases between. In nucleotides, the CDR3 is TGTGCCAGCAGCTTGGGGACAGAGGTTCTGGCTTTCTTT. Its protein is CASSLGTEVLAFF.

The chain employs TRBV19 and TRBJ2-7; 7 nucleotides align to TRBD1. Germline CDR1 is LNHDA and CDR2 is SQIVND (reference sequence). Losses at the gene ends were 4 bases for V and 1 base for J; bases not matched to a gene: 7. This CDR3 is built from 15 residues. The CDR3 DNA reads as TGTGCCAGTAGTAGCCCGAGACAGGGTTCCTACGAGCAGTACTTC. This gives the protein CASSSPRQGSYEQYF.

The chain couples TRBV7-9 to TRBJ2-2, with TRBD2 as a possible D gene (5 bases). V was pared by 1 base and J by 11 bases, with 8 bases between. CDR1 is SEHNR and CDR2 is FQNEAQ in the germline V gene (reference sequence). This CDR3 region has 12 residues. The CDR3 DNA reads TGTGCCAGCAGCTTAGGAGGGCTAGAGCTGTTTTTT. This codes for CASSLGGLELFF.